This entry is about one T cell receptor (beta chain). What it binds is not known. This sample's treatment: approximately nine-day PBMC culture with coronavirus spike peptide pools or control peptides (ViraFEST assay). Cultures used a few million PBMCs per well, 9 to 10 IU/ml IL-2 and 9.5 to 10 ug/ml peptides. This sample stems from a study of vaccination and CD4 T cells after COVID-19. Sequenced with the Oncomine TCR Beta short-read assay was DNA taken from cultured CD4+ T cells. It was cultured CD4+ T cells from which genomic DNA was extracted. TCRdb re-called the PCR reads with MiXCR, one entry per CDR3 protein. The sample comprises about 15,000 distinct CDR3 sequences, about three quarters of which are singletons, and approximately 4.2% rests with the top ten. The ends were cut back, 5 bases at V and 3 bases at J, with 13 bases in the middle. CDR3 length: 14 residues. The germline V gene has CDR1 MNHNS and CDR2 SASEGT.

The source is a human donor who had recovered from COVID-19. This chain connects TRBV6-1 to TRBJ1-1; the D gene is possibly TRBD1 (5 bases). Source material: CD4+ T cells from blood, cultured in vitro. This chain's CDR3 is CASSRGVGDTEAFF. CDR3 sequence (DNA): TGTGCCAGCAGTCGTGGCGTAGGGGACACTGAAGCTTTCTTT.